Listed below are T cell receptor beta chains from one sample, sequenced in a study of glioma-infiltrating T cells after dendritic cell vaccination. Generated by immunoSEQ multiplex PCR, the TCRdb table keeps only in-frame clones and is missing some. The sample shows 65,000 to 80,000 clones, approximately 81% of them seen only once. The sample consisted of blood, taken before dendritic cell vaccination. The receptors stem from a human donor with glioblastoma. Both conserved end residues are part of each CDR3. Each record gives: V gene, clone size, D gene, J gene, CDR3 DNA, CDR3 protein. The D gene is left open where the match is weak. Clone size appears in some rows only: once, few, many, or a class for an expanded clone.

TRBV6-1	-	TRBD1	TRBJ1-6	TGTGCCAGCAGTAGGACAGGGGGCAGTAATTCACCCCTCCACTTT	CASSRTGGSNSPLHF
TRBV4-1	-	TRBD1	TRBJ1-3	TGCGCCAGCAGCCAAGACCAGGGACAGTTCTCTGGAAACACCATATATTTT	CASSQDQGQFSGNTIYF
TRBV7-9	-	TRBD1	TRBJ1-2	TGTGCCAGCAGGGGGGACAGGGAAGTGGCTGGCTACACCTTC	CASRGDREVAGYTF
TRBV18	-	TRBD1	TRBJ1-2	TGTGCCAGCTCACCGGGACAGGGTGAATTATATGGCTACACCTTC	CASSPGQGELYGYTF
TRBV28	-	-	TRBJ1-2	TGTGCCAGCATCACGGGGGGCGCTTCGCAGGGCTACACCTTC	CASITGGASQGYTF
TRBV11-1	-	TRBD2	TRBJ2-1	TGTGCCAGCAGTCTGCTAGCGGGGGGGTTTAATGAGCAGTTCTTC	CASSLLAGGFNEQFF
TRBV19	-	-	TRBJ2-7	TGTGCCAGTAGTATTGGACAGTTTTACGAGCAGTACTTC	CASSIGQFYEQYF
TRBV12-5	-	TRBD1	TRBJ2-2	TGTGCTAGTGGTTTGGTACGGATCGGGACAGGGGGCGACACCGGGGAGCTGTTTTTT	CASGLVRIGTGGDTGELFF
TRBV7-2	-	-	TRBJ2-7	TGTGCCAGCAGCCCCAGGCCCCTCTCCTACGAGCAGTACTTC	CASSPRPLSYEQYF
TRBV6-5	once	TRBD1	TRBJ1-1	TGTGCCAGCAGAACCGGGACAGACGAAGCTTTCTTT	CASRTGTDEAFF
TRBV7-9	-	-	TRBJ1-2	TGTGCCAGCTCCTCGGGGTTAGGCGGAGGCTACACCTTC	CASSSGLGGGYTF
TRBV6-5	-	TRBD1	TRBJ2-7	TGTGCCAGCAGTCAAGGACAGGGGACCTACGAGCAGTACTTC	CASSQGQGTYEQYF
TRBV7-7	-	-	TRBJ1-3	TGTGCCAGCAGCTTATCCGGGAACTCTGGAAACACCATATATTTT	CASSLSGNSGNTIYF
TRBV20-1	once	TRBD1	TRBJ2-1	TGCAGTGCAGCGACAGGGGATGAGCAGTTCTTC	CSAATGDEQFF
TRBV11-2	-	-	TRBJ1-6	TGTGCCAGCAGCCAACTAGGGACCCTCCACTTT	CASSQLGTLHF
TRBV4-2	-	TRBD1	TRBJ1-1	TGTGCCAGCAGCCAAGATCGACAGGGGAGAGCTGAAGCTTTCTTT	CASSQDRQGRAEAFF
TRBV6-6	few	-	TRBJ2-7	TGTGCCAGCAGTTACGAGTACGAGCAGTACTTC	CASSYEYEQYF
TRBV19	-	-	TRBJ2-5	TGTGCCAGTAGTATTTTCGGTCGGAGGAGCGGAGAGACCCAGTACTTC	CASSIFGRRSGETQYF
TRBV9	-	TRBD1	TRBJ2-7	TGTGCCAGCAGCTCAACCCCGGACAGGGGGCGAGGAGAGCAGTACTTC	CASSSTPDRGRGEQYF
TRBV15	-	TRBD1	TRBJ2-3	TGTGCCACCAGCAGAGATTGGGACAGAACAGGGGGTTTGGCAGATACGCAGTATTTT	CATSRDWDRTGGLADTQYF
TRBV18	-	TRBD1	TRBJ2-5	TGTGCCAGCTCACCACAAATGGACAGGCAAGAGACCCAGTACTTC	CASSPQMDRQETQYF
TRBV29-1	-	TRBD1	TRBJ2-2	TGCAGCGCACGGGACAGCCCGAACACCGGGGAGCTGTTTTTT	CSARDSPNTGELFF
TRBV19	-	TRBD1	TRBJ2-1	TGTGCCAGTAGTCCCACAGGGGTCTACAATGAGCAGTTCTTC	CASSPTGVYNEQFF
TRBV10-3	few	-	TRBJ1-3	TGTGCCATCAGTGATGTGAACCGGGAACCTGGAAACACCATATATTTT	CAISDVNREPGNTIYF
TRBV5-5	-	-	TRBJ1-5	TGTGCCAGCAGCTTGGTGTGGGGGCGGGATCAGCCCCAGCATTTT	CASSLVWGRDQPQHF
TRBV27	once	-	TRBJ1-6	TGTGCCAGCAGTTTATATGTCGGGGCCCTCCACTTT	CASSLYVGALHF
TRBV13	-	-	TRBJ2-7	TGTGCCAGCAGCTTGGGCAGGGATGACGAGCAGTACTTC	CASSLGRDDEQYF
TRBV2	-	-	TRBJ1-4	TGTGCCAGCAGTGCGGGGGGGGCTAATGAAAAACTGTTTTTT	CASSAGGANEKLFF
TRBV4-2	-	-	TRBJ1-1	TGTGCCAGCAGCCAAGATGGCGGGGCCCCGGACACTGAAGCTTTCTTT	CASSQDGGAPDTEAFF
TRBV5-4	-	-	TRBJ1-1	TGTGCCAGCAGCCTTGGTGGCAGCGGACCGTCTGAAGCTTTCTTT	CASSLGGSGPSEAFF
TRBV6-1	once	-	TRBJ1-2	TGTGCCAGCAGGAAAACGGGATTAATATTCTATGGCTACACCTTC	CASRKTGLIFYGYTF
TRBV30	once	-	TRBJ1-3	TGTGCCTGGAGTGTACTAGGGTCTGGAAACACCATATATTTT	CAWSVLGSGNTIYF
TRBV19	-	-	TRBJ1-2	TGTGCCAGTGAGGATAAAGGCTACACCTTC	CASEDKGYTF
TRBV7-3	-	TRBD1	TRBJ2-1	TGTGCCAGCAGCGCAAATCAGGGGGTACGGTTCTTC	CASSANQGVRFF
TRBV6-5	-	-	TRBJ1-1	TGTGCCAGCACCATGGTCGGGGGGCGAGCTTTCTTT	CASTMVGGRAFF
TRBV2	-	-	TRBJ2-5	TGTGCCAGCAGTGCTCCCAGGGATCAAGAGACCCAGTACTTC	CASSAPRDQETQYF
TRBV18	-	-	TRBJ2-7	TGTGCCAGCTCATTCTCACAGGGCTACGAGCAGTACTTC	CASSFSQGYEQYF
TRBV15	once	-	TRBJ1-5	TGTGCCACCAGCAGAGATTCGCAGGGTCAGCCCCAGCATTTT	CATSRDSQGQPQHF
TRBV7-6	-	-	TRBJ2-7	TGTGCCAGCAGCTTAGCGGGGGCAGGAGCCGAGCAGTACTTC	CASSLAGAGAEQYF
TRBV6-5	once	TRBD2	TRBJ2-3	TGTGCCAGCAGTTCCCCTAGCGGGGGGGCGGGAACGCAGTATTTT	CASSSPSGGAGTQYF
TRBV5-4	-	-	TRBJ1-4	TGTGCCAGCAGCTTGGCAGGGGCAGGGACTAATGAAAAACTGTTTTTT	CASSLAGAGTNEKLFF
TRBV30	-	-	TRBJ2-7	TGTGCCTGGAGTGTAGACAGTTCCTACGAGCAGTACTTC	CAWSVDSSYEQYF
TRBV5-4	-	-	TRBJ2-5	TGTGCCAGCAGCGTAGAGCGGCAAGAGACCCAGTACTTC	CASSVERQETQYF
TRBV2	-	-	TRBJ1-2	TGTGCCAGCAGTGAAGGGAACAGTAACTATGGCTACACCTTC	CASSEGNSNYGYTF
TRBV6-1	-	-	TRBJ2-3	TGTGCCAGCAGTGAAGCCCCAGCAGATACGCAGTATTTT	CASSEAPADTQYF
TRBV28	-	-	TRBJ1-2	TGTGCCAGCAGTTTCCCGAGGGGGATAAACTATGGCTACACCTTC	CASSFPRGINYGYTF
TRBV4-1	few	TRBD1	TRBJ1-3	TGCGCCAGCAGCCGCCCGGGACAGACTCCTGGTATCTCTGGAAACACCATATATTTT	CASSRPGQTPGISGNTIYF
TRBV14	-	TRBD2	TRBJ2-3	TGTGCCAGCAGCCAATTCCTAGCGGGGGACACAGATACGCAGTATTTT	CASSQFLAGDTDTQYF
TRBV4-1	-	TRBD2	TRBJ2-1	TGCGCCAGCAGCCAAGATATAGGCCGGCTAGCGGGGGGGAATGAGCAGTTCTTC	CASSQDIGRLAGGNEQFF